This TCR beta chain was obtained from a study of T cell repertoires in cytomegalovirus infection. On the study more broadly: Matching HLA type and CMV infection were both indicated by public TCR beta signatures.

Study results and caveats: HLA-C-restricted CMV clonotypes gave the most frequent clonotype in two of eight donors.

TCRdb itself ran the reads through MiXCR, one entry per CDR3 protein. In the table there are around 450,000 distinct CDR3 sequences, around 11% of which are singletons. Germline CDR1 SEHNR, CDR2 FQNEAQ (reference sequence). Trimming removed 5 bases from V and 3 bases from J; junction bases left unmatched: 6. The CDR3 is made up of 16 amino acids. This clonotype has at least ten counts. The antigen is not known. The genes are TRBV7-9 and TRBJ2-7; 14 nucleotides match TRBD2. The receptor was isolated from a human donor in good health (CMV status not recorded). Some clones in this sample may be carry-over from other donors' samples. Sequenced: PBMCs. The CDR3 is CASSPMGLAGDYEQYF. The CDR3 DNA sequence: TGTGCCAGCAGCCCGATGGGACTAGCGGGAGACTACGAGCAGTACTTC.